This T cell receptor beta chain derives from a study of long-term antiretroviral therapy in people with HIV. Researchers report immunoSEQ v3.0 was run at survey level. Sequencing of each sample targeted 40,000-50,000 T-cell genomes. Libraries were prepared by immunoSEQ multiplex PCR; TCRdb keeps only in-frame clonotypes and omits some of them. The sample consists of 25,000 to 30,000 clones, 95% of them appearing once. The CDR3 loop spans 12 amino acids. Germline values: CDR1 GTSNPN, CDR2 SVGIG (reference sequence). Trimming removed 5 bases at V and 5 bases at J, with 13 bases between. This TCR came from a young man with HIV. Source: unsorted PBMCs, taken 5.3 years after starting antiretroviral therapy. This chain connects TRBV30 to TRBJ2-7; possibly TRBD2 for D (7 bases). The CDR3 is CAWASGGHEQYF. The CDR3 DNA reads as TGTGCCTGGGCCTCGGGGGGCCACGAGCAGTACTTC. Complete variable domain (other parts from reference TRBV30 and TRBJ2-7): SQTIHQWPATLVQPVGSPLSLECTVEGTSNPNLYWYRQAAGRGLQLLFYSVGIGQISSEVPQNLSASRPQDRQFILSSKKLLLSDSGFYLCAWASGGHEQYFGPGTRLTVT.